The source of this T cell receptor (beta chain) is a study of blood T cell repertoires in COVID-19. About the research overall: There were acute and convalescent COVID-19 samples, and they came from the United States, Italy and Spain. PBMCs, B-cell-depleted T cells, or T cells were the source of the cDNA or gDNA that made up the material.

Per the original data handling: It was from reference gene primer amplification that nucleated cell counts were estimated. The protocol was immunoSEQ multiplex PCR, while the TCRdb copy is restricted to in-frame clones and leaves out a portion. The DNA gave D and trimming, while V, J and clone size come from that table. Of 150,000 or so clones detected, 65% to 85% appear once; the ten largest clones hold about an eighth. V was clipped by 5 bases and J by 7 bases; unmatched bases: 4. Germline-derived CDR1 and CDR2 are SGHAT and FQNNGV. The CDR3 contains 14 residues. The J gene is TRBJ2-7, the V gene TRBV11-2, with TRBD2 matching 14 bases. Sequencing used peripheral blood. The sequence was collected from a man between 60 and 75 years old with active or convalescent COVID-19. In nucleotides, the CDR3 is TGTGCCAGCAGCAAGGGACTAGCGGGAGTGGAGCAGTACTTC. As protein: CASSKGLAGVEQYF.